The entry that follows covers one TCR beta chain sequence. This record comes from a study of blood T cell repertoires in COVID-19. Whole-study context: Both acute and convalescent COVID-19 samples were obtained from the United States, Italy and Spain.

Assay used: immunoSEQ multiplex PCR; TCRdb lists only in-frame clones, some missing. This sample has 150,000 to 200,000 clones, with more than 75% found just once. The TCR was taken from a woman aged 45-60 years with active or convalescent COVID-19. Sample: peripheral blood.

For the CDR3, the DNA is TGTGCCAGCAGCTCACCTCAGGGAAGTTCGACCGGGGAGCTGTTTTTT. Its protein is CASSSPQGSSTGELFF. This rearrangement joins TRBV7-3 to TRBJ2-2, with D tentatively TRBD1 (5 bases). This CDR3 region has 16 residues. Germline lookup yields CDR1 SGHTA and CDR2 FQGTGA. Trimming stripped 4 bases from V and 5 bases from J, with 17 bases between.